The T cell receptor beta chain under discussion was sequenced for a study of T cells after yellow fever vaccination. Study background: Preparation used SMART-Seq v4 Ultra Low Input for the low-cell-number fractions. Findings of the study overall: It was the secondary response that reached its peak faster, day 5 versus 15, but it was weaker. Abundant bulk-derived clonotypes could contaminate FACS-sorted repertoires. A minor fraction of clonotypes spanned both CD4 and CD8 compartments.

CDR3 length equals 16 residues. V trimming: 6 bases; J trimming: 6 bases; junction bases outside the gene matches: 16. Looked up from germline, CDR1 is SQVTM and CDR2 is ANQGSEA. In the case of this clonotype: Its antigen is still unknown.

MiXCR was run by TCRdb on the 5' RACE reads, yielding one entry per CDR3 protein. Among 350,000 to 450,000 distinct CDR3 sequences listed, about 17% were seen once. Here the sequenced sample was PBMCs, taken before the yellow fever booster vaccination. This TCR derives from a man aged 18 to 29 who received the YFV17D yellow fever vaccine. The chain employs TRBV29-1 and TRBJ2-2, with 7 bases fitting TRBD1. CDR3 sequence reads: CSVHQTTGMSAGELFF. For the CDR3, the DNA is TGCAGCGTCCACCAAACGACAGGGATGTCCGCCGGGGAGCTGTTTTTT.